This T cell receptor beta chain was captured in a study of T cell changes during pregnancy in multiple sclerosis. The protocol was immunoSEQ multiplex PCR, while the TCRdb copy is restricted to in-frame clones and leaves out a portion. The sample records about 34,000 clones, under 90% being singletons. There are 9 residues in the CDR3. The germline V gene has CDR1 DFQATT and CDR2 SNEGSKA (reference sequence). The receptor's source is a female donor with multiple sclerosis, enrolled in a pregnancy study. V gene TRBV20-1 combines with J gene TRBJ1-2; weak D call: TRBD1 (5 bases). Specimen: CD8+ T cells from peripheral blood mononuclear cells, collected after pregnancy. As DNA, the CDR3 is TGCACCAGGGCGTATGGCTACACCTTC. It yields the protein CTRAYGYTF.